Listed below are T cell receptor beta chains from one sample, sequenced in a study of Ad26.COV2.S vaccination and SARS-CoV-2 variants. Sequenced by immunoSEQ multiplex PCR; TCRdb stores in-frame clones only, minus some. Of 380,000 or so clones in the sample, about 87% are singletons; the top ten hold around 6.4%. The material sequenced was peripheral blood, taken in a trial of Ad26.COV2.S vaccine versus placebo. These receptor sequences come from a person aged 18-65 years who received the Ad26.COV2.S COVID-19 vaccine or a placebo. The CDR3 runs from the conserved cysteine through the conserved F or W. Each record gives: D gene, J gene, V gene, clone size, CDR3 DNA, CDR3 protein. The D gene is left open where the match is weak. The size field is filled for only some rows; it gives once, few, many or a size class.

>TRBD1|TRBJ1-5|TRBV18|NA
TGTGCCAGCTCACTAAGCCCGGGACAGGGGAATCAGCCCCAGCATTTT
CASSLSPGQGNQPQHF
>NA|TRBJ2-1|TRBV11-2|NA
TGTGCCAGCAGCTCGGACTCCTACAATGAGCAGTTCTTC
CASSSDSYNEQFF
>TRBD2|TRBJ2-2|TRBV11-3|NA
TGTGCCAGCAGCTTAATAGCGGGGGCGAACACCGGGGAGCTGTTTTTT
CASSLIAGANTGELFF
>NA|TRBJ2-2|TRBV7-2|NA
TGTGCCAGCAGCTTGGACACCTCGAACACCGGGGAGCTGTTTTTT
CASSLDTSNTGELFF
>TRBD2|TRBJ2-3|TRBV7-9|NA
TGTGCCAGCAGCCCGACTAGCGGGGGGCTGGATACGCAGTATTTT
CASSPTSGGLDTQYF
>NA|TRBJ2-2|TRBV24-1|NA
TGTGCCACCAGTGAAAGGGCGACCGGGGAGCTGTTTTTT
CATSERATGELFF
>NA|TRBJ1-1|TRBV20-1|NA
TGCAGTGCAGGGGGGGCAGACGAAGCTTTCTTT
CSAGGADEAFF
>NA|TRBJ1-3|TRBV19|NA
TGTGCCAGTAGTATGGCCAGAGCAGGAAACACCATATATTTT
CASSMARAGNTIYF
>TRBD2|TRBJ2-1|TRBV24-1|once
TGTGCCACCAGTGTGCGGGGGGGTAGCGGGAAGCTCAATGAGCAGTTCTTC
CATSVRGGSGKLNEQFF
>NA|TRBJ2-2|TRBV14|NA
TGTGCCAGCAGCCTAGGGGCCGGGGAGCTGTTTTTT
CASSLGAGELFF
>NA|TRBJ1-1|TRBV7-9|NA
TGTGCCAGCAGCTTAGCTCTACACCCACACACTGAAGCTTTCTTT
CASSLALHPHTEAFF
>TRBD1|TRBJ2-2|TRBV28|once
TGTGCCACGTACCCGGGACAGGGAACCGGGGAGCTGTTTTTT
CATYPGQGTGELFF
>TRBD1|TRBJ2-7|TRBV28|NA
TGTGCCAGCAGTTTGGGACAGGGGGCTTACGAGCAGTACTTC
CASSLGQGAYEQYF
>NA|TRBJ1-1|TRBV11-3|NA
TGTGCCAGCAGTTCAGGCTTGAACACTGAAGCTTTCTTT
CASSSGLNTEAFF
>NA|TRBJ2-2|TRBV2|NA
TGTGCCAGCAGCTCTCTCCTCAAATTGAGTCCTCTTAGGAACACCGGGGAGCTGTTTTTT
CASSSLLKLSPLRNTGELFF